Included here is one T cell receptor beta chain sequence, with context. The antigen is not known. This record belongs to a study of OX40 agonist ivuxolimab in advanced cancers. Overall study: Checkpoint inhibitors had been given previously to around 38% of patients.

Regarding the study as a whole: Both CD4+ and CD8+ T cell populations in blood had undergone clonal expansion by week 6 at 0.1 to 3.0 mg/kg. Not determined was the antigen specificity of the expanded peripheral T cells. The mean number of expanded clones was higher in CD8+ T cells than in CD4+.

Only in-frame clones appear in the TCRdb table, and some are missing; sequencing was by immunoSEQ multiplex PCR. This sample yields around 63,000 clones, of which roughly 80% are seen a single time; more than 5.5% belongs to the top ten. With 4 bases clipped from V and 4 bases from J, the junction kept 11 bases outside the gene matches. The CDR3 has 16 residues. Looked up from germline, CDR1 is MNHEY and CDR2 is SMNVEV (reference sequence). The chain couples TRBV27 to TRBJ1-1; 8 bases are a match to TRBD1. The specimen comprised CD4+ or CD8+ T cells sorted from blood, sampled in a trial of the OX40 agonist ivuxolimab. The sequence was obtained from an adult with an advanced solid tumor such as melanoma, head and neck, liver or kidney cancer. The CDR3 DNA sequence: TGTGCCAGCAGTTCCCTTCCCGGGACAGGCGTCACTGAAGCTTTCTTT. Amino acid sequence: CASSSLPGTGVTEAFF.